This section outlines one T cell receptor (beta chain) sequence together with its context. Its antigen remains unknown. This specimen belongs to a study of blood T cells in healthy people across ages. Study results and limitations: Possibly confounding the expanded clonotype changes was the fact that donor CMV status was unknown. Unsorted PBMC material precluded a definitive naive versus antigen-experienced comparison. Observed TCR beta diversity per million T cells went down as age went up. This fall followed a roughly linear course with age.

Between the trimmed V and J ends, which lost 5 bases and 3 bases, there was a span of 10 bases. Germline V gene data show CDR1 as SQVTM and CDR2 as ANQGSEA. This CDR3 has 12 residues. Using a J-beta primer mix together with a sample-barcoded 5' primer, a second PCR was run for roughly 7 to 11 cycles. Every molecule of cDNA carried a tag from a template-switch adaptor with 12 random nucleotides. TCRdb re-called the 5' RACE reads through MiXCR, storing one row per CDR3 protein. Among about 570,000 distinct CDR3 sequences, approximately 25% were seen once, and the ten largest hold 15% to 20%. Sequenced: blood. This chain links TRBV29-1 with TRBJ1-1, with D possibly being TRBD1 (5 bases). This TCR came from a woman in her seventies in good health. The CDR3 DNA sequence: TGCAGCGTTCATTGGGGGTACACTGAAGCTTTCTTT. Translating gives CSVHWGYTEAFF.